A selection of T cell receptor beta chains follows, all from one sample in a study of CD8+CD57+ T cells in acquired aplastic anemia. TCRdb recomputed calls from the reads with MiXCR, one row per CDR3 protein. This sample has more than 250,000 distinct CDR3 sequences, with roughly three fifths found just once. The sample comprised sorted CD4+, CD8+, or CD8+CD57+ T cells (not recorded which) from PBMCs. The receptors stem from a human donor with severe aplastic anemia or a healthy control (not recorded which). The CDR3 runs from the conserved cysteine through the conserved F or W. A D gene is named only where the DNA matches it firmly. Expanded clones get a size class; other rows say once, few or many, or leave the size out.

TRBV7-3	TRBJ2-1	many	-	TGTGCCAGCAGCCCCAGCGGCGCCTCTTGGTACAATGAGCAGTTCTTC	CASSPSGASWYNEQFF
TRBV20-1	TRBJ2-4	-	-	TGCAGTGTCGAAAAGGCGTCTAACATTCAGTACTTC	CSVEKASNIQYF
TRBV2	TRBJ1-1	-	-	TGTGCCAGCAAAAGAACTATGAACACTGAAGCTTTCTTT	CASKRTMNTEAFF
TRBV25-1	TRBJ1-1	-	-	TGTGCCAGCAGTGAATATGGGGGGCCGGTGAAAGCTTTCTTT	CASSEYGGPVKAFF
TRBV15	TRBJ2-7	few	-	TGTGCCACCAGCCAACCCGGGGGTTCACTCGAGCAGTACTTC	CATSQPGGSLEQYF
TRBV7-2	TRBJ2-1	-	-	TGTGCCAGCAGCTCACCAGAGCATAGCGTGTATGGTGAGCAGTTCTTC	CASSSPEHSVYGEQFF
TRBV7-9	TRBJ2-3	-	-	TGTGCCAGCAGCTCGGACGGGACTAGCACAGATACGCAGTATTTT	CASSSDGTSTDTQYF
TRBV12-3/TRBV12-4	TRBJ1-6	many	TRBD1	TGTGCCAGCAGTCTGACAGGGCTACTTCGAAGGACACCCCTCCACTTT	CASSLTGLLRRTPLHF
TRBV5-1	TRBJ1-3	-	TRBD1	TGCGCCAGCAGCTTGGCCGGGACAGGGGTCTCTGGAAACACCATATATTTT	CASSLAGTGVSGNTIYF
TRBV28	TRBJ2-7	many	-	-	CASSWGQGSEYF
TRBV19	TRBJ2-1	-	TRBD2	TGTGCCAGTAGCCCGGGAGGTCTTAATGAGCAGTTCTTC	CASSPGGLNEQFF
TRBV5-6	TRBJ2-7	many	-	TGTGCCAGCAGCTTAAGGACTCCCTACGAGCAGTACTTC	CASSLRTPYEQYF
TRBV24-1	TRBJ2-1	-	-	TGTGCCACCAGTGATCCGAGGGCCCCGGGGGATGAGCAGTTCTTC	CATSDPRAPGDEQFF